This is a list of T cell receptor beta chains from one sample in a study of response to subunit inactivated influenza vaccine. TCRdb recomputed calls from the RT-PCR reads with MiXCR, one row per CDR3 protein. The table has over 650,000 distinct CDR3 sequences, less than 20% seen once. The material was PBMCs from blood, obtained 5 to 6 days after vaccination. Every receptor here comes from a man aged 50 or older who received an inactivated influenza vaccine. CDR3s include the opening cysteine and the closing phenylalanine or tryptophan.

V: TRBV12-3/TRBV12-4
CDR3: CASSITGANVLTF

V: TRBV29-1
CDR3: CSVDGQGNEKLFF

V: TRBV5-1
CDR3: CASSSSAGGDYGYTF

V: TRBV12-3/TRBV12-4
CDR3: CASSLLLQLNTEAFF

V: TRBV20-1
CDR3: CSAGVEQFF

V: TRBV27
CDR3: CASSGLAGETFYEQYF

V: TRBV5-1
CDR3: CASSSKTGDTGELFF

V: TRBV7-7
CDR3: CASSLDRTGSGELFF

V: TRBV5-1
CDR3: CASSPRGKVYEQYF

V: TRBV9
CDR3: CASSADGTQETQYF

V: TRBV6-1
CDR3: CASRRGGSITGELFF

V: TRBV5-1
CDR3: CASGPQRTDTQYF

V: TRBV5-1
CDR3: CASSSIAGKTYNEQFF

V: TRBV29-1
CDR3: CSVVAGERGSGANVLTF

V: TRBV7-2
CDR3: CASSLRPPPLNEQFF

V: TRBV5-1
CDR3: CASSSGSGSYEQFF